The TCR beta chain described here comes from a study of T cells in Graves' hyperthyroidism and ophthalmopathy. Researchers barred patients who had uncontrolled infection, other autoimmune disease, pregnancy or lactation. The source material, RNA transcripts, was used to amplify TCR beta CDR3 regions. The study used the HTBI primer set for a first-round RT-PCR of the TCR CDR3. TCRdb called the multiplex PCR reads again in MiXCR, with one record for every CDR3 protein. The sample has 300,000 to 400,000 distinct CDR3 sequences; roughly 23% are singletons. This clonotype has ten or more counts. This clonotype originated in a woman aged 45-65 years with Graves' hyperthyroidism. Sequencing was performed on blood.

The CDR3 protein is CSAISGERETQYF. CDR3 in DNA: TGCAGTGCTATATCGGGGGAGAGAGAGACCCAGTACTTC. The V and J genes are TRBV20-1 and TRBJ2-5, with a tentative D call TRBD2 (6 bases). This CDR3 is built from 13 residues. V lost 4 bases, J lost 4 bases, and 13 bases lay in between. Per germline, CDR1 DFQATT and CDR2 SNEGSKA (reference sequence).